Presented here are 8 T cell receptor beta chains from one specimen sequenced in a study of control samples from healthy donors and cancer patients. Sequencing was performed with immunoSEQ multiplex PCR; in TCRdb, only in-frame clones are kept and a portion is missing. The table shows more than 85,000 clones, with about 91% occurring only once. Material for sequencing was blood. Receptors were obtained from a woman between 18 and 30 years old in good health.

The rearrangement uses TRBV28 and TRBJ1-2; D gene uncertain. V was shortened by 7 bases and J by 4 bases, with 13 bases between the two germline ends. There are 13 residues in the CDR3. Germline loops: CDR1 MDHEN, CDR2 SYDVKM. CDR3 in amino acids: CASKTRVGYGYTF. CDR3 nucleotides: TGTGCCAGCAAGACCCGAGTAGGCTATGGCTACACCTTC.

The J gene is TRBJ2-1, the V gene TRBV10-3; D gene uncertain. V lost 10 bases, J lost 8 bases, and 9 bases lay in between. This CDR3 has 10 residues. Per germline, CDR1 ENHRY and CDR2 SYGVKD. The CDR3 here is CATGSDEQFF. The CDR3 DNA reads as TGTGCCACCGGTTCCGATGAGCAGTTCTTC.

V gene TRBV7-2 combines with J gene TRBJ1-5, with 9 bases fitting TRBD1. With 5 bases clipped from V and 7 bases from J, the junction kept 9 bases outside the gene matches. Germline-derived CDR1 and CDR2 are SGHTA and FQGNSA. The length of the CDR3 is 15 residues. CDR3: CASSVIQGARQPQHF. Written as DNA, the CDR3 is TGTGCCAGCAGCGTAATACAGGGGGCTAGGCAGCCCCAGCATTTT.

The CDR3 DNA is TGTGCCAGCAGATTAAACACTGAAGCTTTCTTT. This translates into CASRLNTEAFF. The rearrangement joins TRBV7-9 to TRBJ1-1; D uncertain. V gave up 6 bases and J gave up 2 bases, with 4 bases separating them. The CDR3 runs 11 residues. CDR1 SEHNR and CDR2 FQNEAQ come from the germline V gene (reference sequence).

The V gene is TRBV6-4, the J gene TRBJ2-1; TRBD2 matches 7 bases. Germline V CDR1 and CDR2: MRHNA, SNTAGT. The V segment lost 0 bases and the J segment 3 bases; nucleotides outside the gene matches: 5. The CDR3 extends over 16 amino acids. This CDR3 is CASSDSGGGYYNEQFF. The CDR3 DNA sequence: TGTGCCAGCAGTGACTCCGGGGGAGGGTACTACAATGAGCAGTTCTTC.

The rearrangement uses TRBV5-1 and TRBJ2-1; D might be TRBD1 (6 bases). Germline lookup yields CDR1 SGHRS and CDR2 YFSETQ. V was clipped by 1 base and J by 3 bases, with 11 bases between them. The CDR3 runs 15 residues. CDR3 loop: CASSLIMDSYNEQFF. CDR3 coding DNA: TGCGCCAGCAGCTTGATAATGGACAGCTACAATGAGCAGTTCTTC.

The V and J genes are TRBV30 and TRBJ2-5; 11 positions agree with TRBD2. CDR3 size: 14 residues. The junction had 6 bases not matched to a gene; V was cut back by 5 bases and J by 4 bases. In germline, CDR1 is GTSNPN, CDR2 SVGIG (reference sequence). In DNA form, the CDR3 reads TGTGCCTGGTCAACTAGCGGGAGCCGAGAGACCCAGTACTTC. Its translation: CAWSTSGSRETQYF.

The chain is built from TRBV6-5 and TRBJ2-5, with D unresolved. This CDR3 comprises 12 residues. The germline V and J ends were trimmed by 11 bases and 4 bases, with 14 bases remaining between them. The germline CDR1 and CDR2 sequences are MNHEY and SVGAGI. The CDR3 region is CASTSSRETQYF. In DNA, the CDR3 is TGTGCCTCAACCTCAAGCAGAGAGACCCAGTACTTC.